The 30 T cell receptor beta chains below come from one sample, sequenced in a study of T cell repertoires in cytomegalovirus infection. TCRdb reprocessed the reads with MiXCR, giving one entry per CDR3 protein. The data show nearly 550,000 distinct CDR3 sequences, with 16% seen just once and 20% to 30% held by the top ten. The source material was CD8+ T cells from PBMCs. These receptors came from a human donor in good health (CMV status not recorded). Some clones in this sample may be carry-over from other donors' samples.

As concerns this clonotype: A much larger clone differs from this one at a single base, so this may be a read error. The J gene is TRBJ1-2, the V gene TRBV30; no clear D. From germline, CDR1 is GTSNPN and CDR2 SVGIG (reference sequence). The CDR3 totals 13 residues. The CDR3 DNA follows: TGTGCCTGGAGCCCCGACGGCTACTATGGCTCCACCTTC. Its protein is CAWSPDGYYGSTF.

Here the CDR3 reads CASSLAGQEGTYEQYF. CDR3 DNA sequence: TGCGCCAGCAGCTTGGCCGGGCAAGAGGGTACCTACGAGCAGTACTTC. The chain carries TRBV5-1 and TRBJ2-7; perhaps TRBD2 as D (5 bases). Germline V gene data show CDR1 as SGHRS and CDR2 as YFSETQ. V gave up 0 bases and J gave up 2 bases, with 15 bases separating them. The length of the CDR3 is 16 residues.

As regards this clonotype: One base away lies a much larger clone, so this may be a sequencing read error. J is TRBJ2-7 and V is TRBV11-2; D perhaps matches TRBD1 (6 bases). Matching the DNA end better, TRBJ2-1 makes the J call doubtful. There are 14 residues in the CDR3. Germline V gene sequence: CDR1 SGHAT, CDR2 FQNNGV. The CDR3 region has the DNA TGTGCCAGCAGCTTAGTGAACAGGGAACCCGAGCAGTTCTTC. This gives the protein CASSLVNREPEQFF.

This clonotype came up many times. V usage is TRBV10-3 and J usage is TRBJ2-5; D not certain. In germline, CDR1 is ENHRY, CDR2 SYGVKD. The CDR3 consists of 15 residues. The V gene lost 3 bases and the J gene lost 2 bases, with 13 bases spanning the gap. CDR3 sequence: CAISDPGWQQETQYF. In nucleotides, the CDR3 is TGTGCCATCAGTGATCCCGGGTGGCAGCAAGAGACCCAGTACTTC.

This clonotype was observed at least ten times. The chain joins TRBV11-2 to TRBJ2-3, with D unresolved. The CDR3 contains 12 residues. Germline CDR1 is SGHAT and CDR2 is FQNNGV. V lost 4 bases, J lost 6 bases, and 8 bases lay in between. CDR3 sequence: CASSSGSDTQYF. CDR3 nucleotide sequence: TGTGCCAGCAGCTCTGGCTCTGATACGCAGTATTTT.

The chain has TRBV7-8 and TRBJ2-2, with 7 bases fitting TRBD1. V shed 5 bases and J 1 base; nucleotides not matched to a gene: 7. Germline V gene sequence: CDR1 SGHVS, CDR2 FQNEAQ. This CDR3 spans 16 amino acids. The CDR3 sequence: CASSQRQGENTGELFF. The CDR3, as DNA: TGTGCCAGCAGCCAACGACAGGGCGAGAACACCGGGGAGCTGTTTTTT.

The chain joins TRBV9 to TRBJ1-2, with 10 positions matching TRBD1. The CDR3 runs to 17 residues. Unmatched junction bases numbered 13, after V lost 3 bases and J lost 5 bases. Looked up from germline, CDR1 is SGDLS and CDR2 is YYNGEE. As DNA, the CDR3 is TGTGCCAGCAGCGCACATTTCGAGACAGGGGGCCTTTATGGCTACACCTTC. It yields the protein CASSAHFETGGLYGYTF.

This clonotype was seen a handful of times. The chain has TRBV7-3 and TRBJ2-5; TRBD1 aligns across 9 bases. J was trimmed by 5 bases and V by 4 bases; bases with no gene match: 8. Germline loops: CDR1 SGHTA, CDR2 FQGTGA. CDR3 length equals 15 residues. The CDR3 reads CASSSSGTGRETQYF. Written as DNA, the CDR3 is TGTGCCAGCAGCTCCTCCGGGACAGGGAGGGAGACCCAGTACTTC.

V gene TRBV7-9 combines with J gene TRBJ1-5; D is unclear. Trimming shortened V by 1 base and J by 4 bases, and 8 bases separated the two germline ends. This CDR3 has 14 amino acids. The germline V gene encodes CDR1 SEHNR and CDR2 FQNEAQ (reference sequence). CDR3 bases: TGTGCCAGCAGCTTAGGGAGGGTAAATCAGCCCCAGCATTTT. Translated: CASSLGRVNQPQHF.

This clonotype was seen a few times. The J gene is TRBJ1-4, the V gene TRBV15, with 8 nucleotides matching TRBD1. Germline CDR1 reads LNHNV; CDR2 reads YYDKDF (reference sequence). CDR3 length: 14 residues. Unmatched junction bases numbered 7, after V lost 3 bases and J lost 10 bases. The CDR3: CATSRQQGTGKLFF. CDR3 nucleotide sequence: TGTGCCACCAGCAGGCAACAGGGGACAGGAAAACTGTTTTTT.

The rearrangement links TRBV27 to TRBJ2-2; 7 bases align to TRBD1. Trimming removed 7 bases from V and 4 bases from J; junction bases left unmatched: 0. CDR1 is MNHEY and CDR2 is SMNVEV in the germline V gene (reference sequence). The CDR3 runs 12 residues. DNA of the CDR3: TGTGCCAGCAAGGGGGCCACCGGGGAGCTGTTTTTT. The encoded protein is CASKGATGELFF.

The chain joins TRBV10-3 to TRBJ1-2; D might be TRBD1 (5 bases). Germline CDR1 is ENHRY and CDR2 is SYGVKD. Trimming removed 2 bases from V and 8 bases from J, with 12 bases in between. This CDR3 region has 13 residues. CDR3 sequence (DNA): TGTGCCATCAGTGAGGGGGCAGGTAAAGGCTACACCTTC. This sequence encodes CAISEGAGKGYTF.

The J gene is TRBJ1-5, the V gene TRBV5-5; perhaps TRBD1 as D (5 bases). CDR1 SGHKS and CDR2 YYEKEE come from the germline V gene (reference sequence). Trimming left V 4 bases short and J 3 bases short, with 11 bases between. The CDR3 covers 14 residues. CDR3 DNA sequence: TGTGCCAGCAGCACCGGGGCCCACAATCAGCCCCAGCATTTT. This codes for CASSTGAHNQPQHF.

Ten or more counts support this clonotype. The chain joins TRBV10-3 to TRBJ2-5, with 10 bases that match TRBD2. Looked up from germline, CDR1 is ENHRY and CDR2 is SYGVKD. The V and J ends lost 11 bases and 1 base, in that order; junction bases with no gene match: 16. This CDR3 region has 17 residues. The CDR3 DNA is TGTGCCGCCAGTACTCCCGGACTAGCGGACTTCCAAGAGACCCAGTACTTC. Its translation is CAASTPGLADFQETQYF.

This clonotype was detected many times. This chain links TRBV27 with TRBJ2-7; either TRBD1 or TRBD2 may supply D (5 bases each). CDR3 length: 15 amino acids. CDR1 MNHEY and CDR2 SMNVEV come from the germline V gene (reference sequence). V dropped 4 bases and J dropped 6 bases, with 19 bases sitting between them. CDR3: CASSSFRFGGAEQYF. The CDR3 bases are TGTGCCAGCAGTTCGTTTCGGTTTGGGGGAGCCGAGCAGTACTTC.

The J gene is TRBJ2-7, the V gene TRBV9; D gene ambiguous. CDR1 SGDLS and CDR2 YYNGEE come from the germline V gene. CDR3 length: 12 amino acids. The V gene lost 5 bases and the J gene lost 7 bases, with 13 bases spanning the gap. CDR3 amino acids: CASSSREYEQYF. As DNA, the CDR3 is TGTGCCAGCAGTAGTAGAGAATATGAGCAGTACTTC. The full variable domain, with the rest looked up from reference TRBV9 and TRBJ2-7, is DSGVTQTPKHLITATGQRVTLRCSPRSGDLSVYWYQQSLDQGLQFLIQYYNGEERAKGNILERFSAQQFPDLHSELNLSSLELGDSALYFCASSSREYEQYFGPGTRLTVT.

There are many counts of this clonotype. The chain carries TRBV12-3 or TRBV12-4 and TRBJ2-2; D may correspond to TRBD1 or TRBD2 (5 bases each). Trimming took 8 bases from V and 3 from J, leaving 7 bases between them. This CDR3 is built from 12 residues. The CDR3 is CASGDDTGELFF. The CDR3 DNA reads as TGTGCCAGCGGGGACGACACCGGGGAGCTGTTTTTT.

This clonotype was picked up many times. The chain is built from TRBV7-9 and TRBJ2-5, with 12 bases fitting TRBD2. The CDR3 is made up of 17 amino acids. Germline V gene lookup returns CDR1 SEHNR and CDR2 FQNEAQ (reference sequence). V was clipped by 5 bases and J by 0 bases; unmatched bases: 7. The CDR3 loop reads CASSPGLAGTYQETQYF. The CDR3 DNA reads as TGTGCCAGCAGCCCGGGACTAGCGGGCACTTACCAAGAGACCCAGTACTTC.

This clonotype appeared many times. This rearrangement joins TRBV27 to TRBJ1-1; no firm D call. The CDR3 is 13 amino acids. Germline V gene data show CDR1 as MNHEY and CDR2 as SMNVEV (reference sequence). V was cut by 6 bases and J by 1 base, with 9 bases left in between. CDR3 in amino acids: CASSLYRNTEAFF. DNA of the CDR3: TGTGCCAGCAGCTTGTACAGGAACACTGAAGCTTTCTTT.

As concerns this clonotype: A much larger clone differs from this one at a single base, so this may be a read error. The chain is built from TRBV7-4 and TRBJ2-3, with 8 nucleotides matching TRBD2. The CDR3 has 18 amino acids. V lost 5 bases, J lost 0 bases, and 13 bases stayed unmatched. Looked up from germline, CDR1 is SGHVT and CDR2 is SQSDAQ. DNA for the CDR3: TGTGCCAGCAGCCCCTGGGTAGCGGGGTCTCCTAGCACAGATACGCAGTATTTT. It encodes CASSPWVAGSPSTDTQYF. Together with reference TRBV7-4 and TRBJ2-3, the CDR3 gives the full variable domain: GAGVSQSPRYKVAKRGRDVALRCDSISGHVTLYWYRQTLGQGSEVLTYSQSDAQRDKSGRPSGRFSAERPERSVSTLKIQRTEQGDSAVYLCASSPWVAGSPSTDTQYFGPGTRLTVL.

In this sample, this clonotype turned up a few times. This may be a read error: a much more frequent sequence differs by one nucleotide. V gene TRBV7-9 combines with J gene TRBJ2-2, with D uncertain. The CDR3 is 12 residues long. Per germline, CDR1 SEHNR and CDR2 FQNEAQ (reference sequence). V was trimmed by 1 base and J by 7 bases, leaving 4 bases between them. In DNA form, the CDR3 reads TGTGCCAGCAGCTTAGACCACGGGGAGCTGTTTTTT. Protein: CASSLDHGELFF. Combining the CDR3 with reference TRBV7-9 and TRBJ2-2 gives the whole variable domain DTGVSQNPRHKITKRGQNVTFRCDPISEHNRLYWYRQTLGQGPEFLTYFQNEAQLEKSRLLSDRFSAERPKGSFSTLEIQRTEQGDSAMYLCASSLDHGELFFGEGSRLTVL.

This clonotype was counted ten times or more. This chain uses TRBV7-8 with TRBJ2-2; 14 bases are a match to TRBD2. The germline CDR1 and CDR2 sequences are SGHVS and FQNEAQ. V gave up 5 bases and J gave up 0 bases; unmatched junction bases: 5. The CDR3 loop spans 18 amino acids. CDR3 sequence (DNA): TGTGCCAGCAGCCCGGGACTAGCGGGAGTCGCGAACACCGGGGAGCTGTTTTTT. Protein: CASSPGLAGVANTGELFF.

The chain links TRBV7-9 to TRBJ1-1; 7 bases agree with TRBD1. V shed 5 bases, J shed 6 bases, and the junction held 9 bases outside the gene matches. The CDR3 runs to 14 residues. Looked up from germline, CDR1 is SEHNR and CDR2 is FQNEAQ (reference sequence). Here the CDR3 reads CASSPTGRRAEAFF. Here the CDR3 DNA reads TGTGCCAGCAGCCCGACAGGGAGGAGGGCTGAAGCTTTCTTT.

A few counts support this clonotype. This sequence joins TRBV9 and TRBJ2-1, with TRBD2 identical over 7 bases. CDR1 is SGDLS and CDR2 is YYNGEE in the germline V gene. The CDR3 sequence is 14 residues long. Trimming removed 0 bases from V and 6 bases from J; junction bases left unmatched: 3. CDR3 coding DNA: TGTGCCAGCAGCGTAGTAGGGAGGGTCAATGAGCAGTTCTTC. Translated: CASSVVGRVNEQFF.

In this sample, this clonotype turned up a few times. The V and J genes are TRBV28 and TRBJ1-3; D unclear. The CDR3 is made up of 17 amino acids. V shed 3 bases and J shed 8 bases, with 23 bases lying between them. CDR1 and CDR2 (germline): MDHEN, SYDVKM. CDR3 sequence: CASSFTGSPDLVDTIYF. The CDR3 DNA reads as TGTGCCAGCAGTTTTACGGGCAGCCCGGACCTTGTTGACACCATATATTTT.

This clonotype occurred a few times. The chain uses TRBV7-6 and TRBJ1-4, with D hard to call. The CDR3 sequence is 18 residues long. The V end was cut by 5 bases, the J end by 4 bases, with 23 bases between. CDR1 is SGHVS, CDR2 FNYEAQ, per germline. The CDR3 DNA reads TGTGCCAGCAGCCTTAACGGAGAGGGCAGCCGGCTTAATGAAAAACTGTTTTTT. Translating it yields CASSLNGEGSRLNEKLFF.

The table lists this clonotype with many counts. The chain is built from TRBV5-4 and TRBJ1-2, with 10 bases fitting TRBD1. The CDR3 is 14 amino acids. The germline V gene has CDR1 SGHNT and CDR2 YYREEE (reference sequence). J was trimmed by 3 bases and V by 5 bases; bases with no gene match: 4. The CDR3 region has the DNA TGTGCCAGCAGACCTGGACAGGGGGACTATGGCTACACCTTC. Translation gives CASRPGQGDYGYTF.

V gene TRBV12-3 or TRBV12-4 combines with J gene TRBJ2-7; 10 nucleotides align to TRBD2. The J segment lost 6 bases and the V segment lost 5 bases, leaving 16 bases of the junction unmatched. This CDR3 spans 17 amino acids. The CDR3 is CASSPPLALAGESEQYF. In nucleotides, the CDR3 is TGTGCCAGCAGTCCCCCCCTGGCGCTAGCGGGAGAAAGCGAGCAGTACTTC.

This clonotype came up a few times. The chain uses TRBV9 and TRBJ2-1, with TRBD2 matching over 9 bases. Trimming at V came to 0 bases and at J to 7 bases, leaving 5 bases not matched to a gene. There are 15 residues in the CDR3. Germline loops: CDR1 SGDLS, CDR2 YYNGEE. CDR3 bases: TGTGCCAGCAGCGTAGGGCCTAGCGGGAAGAATGAGCAGTTCTTC. Translating it yields CASSVGPSGKNEQFF.

This clonotype was found many times. The chain recombines TRBV10-3 with TRBJ2-7, with TRBD2 identical over 14 bases. V was clipped by 6 bases and J by 5 bases; unmatched bases: 6. From germline, CDR1 is ENHRY and CDR2 SYGVKD. The CDR3 covers 15 residues. The CDR3 region is CAIRTSGRALDEQYF. The CDR3 region has the DNA TGTGCCATCAGGACTAGCGGGAGGGCCTTGGACGAGCAGTACTTC.